The 27 T cell receptor beta chains below all came from one sample that was sequenced in a study of T cell responses to AZD1222 COVID-19 vaccine. Here immunoSEQ multiplex PCR was the method, and the copy in TCRdb shows in-frame clones only, minus some. The sample has 90,000 to 120,000 clones; around 90% are singletons. Here the sequenced sample was peripheral blood, taken on day 0 of AZD1222 vaccination. Every receptor here comes from an adult in good health.

The chain joins TRBV12-3 or TRBV12-4 to TRBJ1-2; D not certain. The V end was cut by 1 base, the J end by 7 bases, with 4 bases between. The CDR3 runs to 11 residues. CDR3 sequence: CASSLGSGYTF. CDR3 sequence (DNA): TGTGCCAGCAGTTTAGGGTCTGGCTACACCTTC.

The table lists this clone with a few counts. CDR3 sequence: CASSPTGPNEQFF. CDR3 DNA: TGTGCCAGCTCACCTACAGGGCCCAATGAGCAGTTCTTC. V usage is TRBV18 and J usage is TRBJ2-1; D might be TRBD1 (6 bases). This CDR3 contains 13 residues. Trimming took off 3 bases at V and 6 bases at J, with 9 bases between the two ends. Germline values: CDR1 KGHSH, CDR2 LQKENI.

This clone was observed a single time. This CDR3 is CASRPDRGSQPQHF. In DNA, the CDR3 is TGTGCCAGCAGACCCGACAGGGGCTCTCAGCCCCAGCATTTT. This chain uses TRBV27 with TRBJ1-5, with 8 bases lining up with TRBD1. J lost 6 bases, V lost 6 bases, and 7 bases had no gene match. The CDR3 loop spans 14 amino acids. Germline lookup yields CDR1 MNHEY and CDR2 SMNVEV (reference sequence).

This chain connects TRBV7-2 to TRBJ2-7; 10 positions match TRBD1. CDR1 and CDR2 (germline): SGHTA, FQGNSA. The CDR3 has 15 amino acids. With 1 base clipped from V and 5 bases from J, the junction kept 5 bases outside the gene matches. The CDR3 DNA is TGTGCCAGCAGCTTAGGGGGGACAGGGGTCCACGAGCAGTACTTC. Translation: CASSLGGTGVHEQYF.

The chain uses TRBV12-3 or TRBV12-4 and TRBJ1-1, with D unresolved. The CDR3 covers 13 residues. V gave up 4 bases and J gave up 11 bases, with 17 bases separating them. The CDR3 DNA sequence: TGTGCCAGCAGTTACATGAGGGCCGGGTTGGCTTTCTTT. It yields the protein CASSYMRAGLAFF.

V and J are TRBV7-2 and TRBJ2-2; 10 bases agree with TRBD1. Germline lookup yields CDR1 SGHTA and CDR2 FQGNSA. V lost 3 bases to trimming and J lost 4 bases; unmatched junction nucleotides: 5. This CDR3 is 16 amino acids long. CDR3 in DNA: TGTGCCAGCAGCTTGAGACAGGGGGCCGGCACCGGGGAGCTGTTTTTT. Amino acid sequence: CASSLRQGAGTGELFF.

V is TRBV6-4 and J is TRBJ1-2; 7 positions match TRBD1. J lost 3 bases, V lost 5 bases, and 6 bases had no gene match. The CDR3 contains 14 residues. Per germline, CDR1 MRHNA and CDR2 SNTAGT. The CDR3 spells CASSMTGKYYGYTF. For the CDR3, the DNA is TGTGCCAGCAGTATGACAGGGAAATACTATGGCTACACCTTC.

As regards this clone: This same CDR3 is encoded by further DNA sequences in the sample. The rearrangement joins TRBV28 to TRBJ2-7, with D possibly TRBD2 on 6 matching bases. Per the germline V gene, CDR1 is MDHEN and CDR2 is SYDVKM. Deletions cut 6 bases from V and 3 bases from J, with 12 bases between. There are 13 residues in the CDR3. This CDR3 is CASSLGTFYEQYF. In DNA form, the CDR3 reads TGTGCCAGCAGCCTCGGGACTTTCTACGAGCAGTACTTC.

The chain recombines TRBV12-3 or TRBV12-4 with TRBJ1-2; no firm D call. V was trimmed by 2 bases and J by 8 bases, leaving 9 bases between them. The CDR3 consists of 12 residues. The CDR3 region has the DNA TGTGCCAGCAGTTTAACCCCGTTGGGCTACACCTTC. Translated, it gives CASSLTPLGYTF.

In DNA form, the CDR3 reads TGTGCCAGCAGCCAAGCGGAAGGGGGGGGGTACAATGAGCAGTTCTTC. It specifies CASSQAEGGGYNEQFF. The chain recombines TRBV4-2 with TRBJ2-1; D perhaps matches TRBD2 (7 bases). V lost 1 base to trimming and J lost 4 bases, with 14 bases between them. CDR3 length equals 16 residues. Germline V gene sequence: CDR1 LGHNA, CDR2 YNFKEQ.

The chain is built from TRBV18 and TRBJ2-7; a weak D match, TRBD1 (5 bases). The CDR3 is 16 residues long. Germline CDR1 KGHSH, CDR2 LQKENI. V lost 0 bases, J lost 6 bases, and 18 bases lay in between. This chain's CDR3 is CASSPPGWQGLVEQYF. The CDR3 nucleotides are TGTGCCAGCTCACCACCGGGATGGCAGGGTCTGGTCGAGCAGTACTTC.

CDR3 in amino acids: CASKPGWGAETQYF. For the CDR3, the DNA is TGTGCCAGTAAACCGGGATGGGGGGCAGAGACCCAGTACTTC. The rearrangement uses TRBV19 and TRBJ2-5; D is possibly TRBD1 or TRBD2 (6 bases each). Germline-derived CDR1 and CDR2 are LNHDA and SQIVND (reference sequence). Trimming shortened V by 7 bases and J by 4 bases, and 16 bases separated the two germline ends. This CDR3 spans 14 amino acids. Using reference TRBV19 and TRBJ2-5 for the parts outside the CDR3, the full variable domain is DGGITQSPKYLFRKEGQNVTLSCEQNLNHDAMYWYRQDPGQGLRLIYYSQIVNDFQKGDIAEGYSVSREKKESFPLTVTSAQKNPTAFYLCASKPGWGAETQYFGPGTRLLVL.

The chain has TRBV5-5 and TRBJ1-4, with D tentatively TRBD1 (5 bases). CDR1 and CDR2 from the germline V gene are SGHKS and YYEKEE (reference sequence). The V end was cut by 2 bases, the J end by 0 bases, with 11 bases between. The CDR3 is made up of 16 amino acids. The CDR3 DNA follows: TGTGCCAGCAGCTTCGGGGGACTTCCAACTAATGAAAAACTGTTTTTT. Translating it yields CASSFGGLPTNEKLFF.

The gene calls are TRBV18 and TRBJ1-5, with D possibly TRBD1 on 5 matching bases. Trimming removed 4 bases at V and 2 bases at J, with 9 bases between. The CDR3 totals 14 residues. Germline V gene data show CDR1 as KGHSH and CDR2 as LQKENI. The CDR3 reads CASSQGSRNQPQHF. Written as DNA, the CDR3 is TGTGCCAGCTCACAGGGGAGTCGCAATCAGCCCCAGCATTTT.

The gene calls are TRBV23-1 and TRBJ1-3; D perhaps matches TRBD1 (6 bases). TRBV23-1 is annotated as an ORF whose role is uncertain. V lost 0 bases, J lost 4 bases, and 13 bases lay in between. The CDR3 length is 16 residues. Here the CDR3 reads CASSQSSQGCGNTIYF. The CDR3 bases are TGCGCCAGCAGTCAATCTTCCCAGGGGTGCGGAAACACCATATATTTT.

The rearrangement links TRBV7-6 to TRBJ2-1, with 11 nucleotides matching TRBD2. This CDR3 contains 15 residues. CDR1 and CDR2 from the germline V gene are SGHVS and FNYEAQ. With V trimmed by 4 bases and J by 7 bases, 6 bases remained unmatched. This CDR3 is CASSSVAGGQNEQFF. The CDR3 nucleotides are TGTGCCAGCAGCTCCGTAGCGGGAGGGCAGAATGAGCAGTTCTTC.

The CDR3 protein is CASSRGYSGANVLTF. The CDR3, as DNA: TGTGCCAGCAGCCGGGGCTACTCTGGGGCCAACGTCCTGACTTTC. The rearrangement links TRBV11-1 to TRBJ2-6, with D tentatively TRBD1 or TRBD2 (5 bases each). CDR3 length: 15 amino acids. With 5 bases removed from V and 0 bases from J, the gap between germline ends came to 8 bases. CDR1 is SGHAT and CDR2 is FQDESV in the germline V gene (reference sequence).

This chain joins TRBV2 and TRBJ1-2; 7 nucleotides align to TRBD1. CDR3 size: 15 residues. V shed 8 bases, J shed 4 bases, and the junction held 13 bases outside the gene matches. Germline CDR1 and CDR2: SNHLY and FYNNEI. The CDR3 protein is CASQLLSGTAYGYTF. The CDR3 coding sequence is TGTGCCAGCCAGCTTTTATCCGGGACAGCCTATGGCTACACCTTC.

This clone was observed a single time. J is TRBJ2-6 and V is TRBV4-3, with D tentatively TRBD1 or TRBD2 (5 bases each). V lost 7 bases and J lost 3, with 16 bases in between. The CDR3 consists of 16 residues. Germline V gives CDR1 LGHNA, CDR2 YSLEER. The CDR3 region is CASTTARGDGANVLTF. In nucleotides, the CDR3 is TGCGCCAGCACCACGGCGAGAGGGGATGGGGCCAACGTCCTGACTTTC.

The genes are TRBV5-1 and TRBJ2-2; 13 bases line up with TRBD2. Trimming removed 5 bases from V and 4 bases from J; junction bases left unmatched: 5. CDR1 and CDR2 from the germline V gene are SGHRS and YFSETQ. The CDR3 is made up of 16 amino acids. As DNA, the CDR3 is TGCGCCAGCAGACCGAGACTAGCGGGGGGCACCGGGGAGCTGTTTTTT. Encoded protein: CASRPRLAGGTGELFF.

This sequence joins TRBV12-3 or TRBV12-4 and TRBJ1-2, with TRBD1 matching over 8 bases. This CDR3 region has 13 residues. Unmatched junction bases numbered 5, after V lost 3 bases and J lost 8 bases. For the CDR3, the DNA is TGTGCCAGCAGTTTCCGGACAGGGAGCGGCTACACCTTC. Protein sequence: CASSFRTGSGYTF.

This clone was counted only a few times. This chain connects TRBV6-5 to TRBJ2-2; a weak D match, TRBD1 (6 bases). Germline values: CDR1 MNHEY, CDR2 SVGAGI. The CDR3 has 15 amino acids. V lost 6 bases and J lost 7, with 18 bases in between. The CDR3 DNA sequence: TGTGCCAGCAGCAGAACAGGGAAGGTTGGCGGGGAGCTGTTTTTT. Its translation is CASSRTGKVGGELFF.

The chain joins TRBV10-1 to TRBJ2-1, with D possibly matching TRBD2 (5 bases). The CDR3 loop spans 15 amino acids. Germline CDR1 and CDR2: WNHNN and SYGVQD (reference sequence). The V gene lost 3 bases and the J gene lost 5 bases, with 14 bases spanning the gap. CDR3 in DNA: TGCGCCAGCAGTGATCCCACCGGAGCGGACAATGAGCAGTTCTTC. Protein product: CASSDPTGADNEQFF.

This clone has just a few counts. The chain's CDR3 is CASSQGGLRSGETQYF. CDR3 bases: TGCGCCAGCAGCCAGGGGGGACTCCGCTCGGGCGAGACCCAGTACTTC. This rearrangement joins TRBV4-1 to TRBJ2-5, with D tentatively TRBD2 (6 bases). V lost 3 bases, J lost 5 bases, and 19 bases lay in between. This CDR3 region has 16 residues. Germline lookup yields CDR1 MGHRA and CDR2 YSYEKL.

The chain has TRBV19 and TRBJ1-2; the D is unclear. Germline CDR1 reads LNHDA; CDR2 reads SQIVND (reference sequence). This CDR3 has 13 residues. Between the trimmed V and J ends, which lost 4 bases and 2 bases, there was a span of 8 bases. The CDR3 reads CASSTAQNYGYTF. The CDR3 region has the DNA TGTGCCAGTAGTACCGCACAGAACTATGGCTACACCTTC.

This clone occurred a few times. The chain has TRBV6-5 and TRBJ1-2; D is unclear. CDR1 is MNHEY and CDR2 is SVGAGI in the germline V gene. Trimming shortened V by 0 bases and J by 5 bases, and 16 bases separated the two germline ends. The CDR3 is 16 residues long. CDR3 in amino acids: CASSYSPASMWYGYTF. The CDR3 DNA follows: TGTGCCAGCAGTTACTCGCCGGCATCGATGTGGTATGGCTACACCTTC.

This chain uses TRBV5-6 with TRBJ2-5, with 8 bases lining up with TRBD1. Looked up from germline, CDR1 is SGHDT and CDR2 is YYEEEE. CDR3 size: 14 residues. With V trimmed by 3 bases and J by 5 bases, 6 bases remained unmatched. DNA of the CDR3: TGTGCCAGCAGCTGGGGGGACAGGTCGGAGACCCAGTACTTC. Residues: CASSWGDRSETQYF.